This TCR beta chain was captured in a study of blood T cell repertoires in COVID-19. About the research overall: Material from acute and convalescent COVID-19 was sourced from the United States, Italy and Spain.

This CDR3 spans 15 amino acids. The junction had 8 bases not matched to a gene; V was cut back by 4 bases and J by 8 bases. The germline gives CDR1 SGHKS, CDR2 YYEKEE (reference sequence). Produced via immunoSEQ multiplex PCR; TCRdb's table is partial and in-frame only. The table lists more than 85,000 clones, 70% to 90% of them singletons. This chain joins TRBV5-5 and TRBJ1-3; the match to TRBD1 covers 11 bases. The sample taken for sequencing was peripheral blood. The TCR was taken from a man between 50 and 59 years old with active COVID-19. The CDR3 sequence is CASSPPDRGLHTIYF. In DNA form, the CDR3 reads TGTGCCAGCAGCCCCCCGGACAGGGGGCTACACACCATATATTTT.